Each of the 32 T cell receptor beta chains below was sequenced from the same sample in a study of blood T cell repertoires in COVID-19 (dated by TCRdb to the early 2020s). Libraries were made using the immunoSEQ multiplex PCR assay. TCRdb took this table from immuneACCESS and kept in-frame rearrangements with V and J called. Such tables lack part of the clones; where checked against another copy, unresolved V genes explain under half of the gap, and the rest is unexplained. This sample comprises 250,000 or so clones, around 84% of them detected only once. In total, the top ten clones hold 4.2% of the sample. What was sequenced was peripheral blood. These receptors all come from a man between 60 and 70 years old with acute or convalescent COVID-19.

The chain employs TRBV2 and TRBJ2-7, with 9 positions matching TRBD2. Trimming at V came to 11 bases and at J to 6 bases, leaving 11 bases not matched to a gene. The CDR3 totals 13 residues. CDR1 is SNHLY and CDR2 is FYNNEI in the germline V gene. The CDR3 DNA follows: TGTGCCTCCTCCGGGACTAGCTGGTCCGAGCAGTACTTC. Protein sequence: CASSGTSWSEQYF.

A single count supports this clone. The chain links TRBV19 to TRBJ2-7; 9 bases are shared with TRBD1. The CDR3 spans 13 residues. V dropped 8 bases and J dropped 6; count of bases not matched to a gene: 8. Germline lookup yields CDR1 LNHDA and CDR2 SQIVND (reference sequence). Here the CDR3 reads CASSGQGKREQYF. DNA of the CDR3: TGTGCCAGTTCGGGACAGGGTAAGCGCGAGCAGTACTTC.

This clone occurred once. In nucleotides, the CDR3 is TGTGCCAGCAGCTCGACAGGGTTGGCTGAAGCTTTCTTT. This encodes CASSSTGLAEAFF. The chain joins TRBV7-9 to TRBJ1-1, with TRBD1 matching over 7 bases. Germline V gives CDR1 SEHNR, CDR2 FQNEAQ (reference sequence). The CDR3 is 13 residues long. J lost 6 bases, V lost 4 bases, and 5 bases had no gene match.

The CDR3 region is CASSLAGPSVDTIYF. CDR3 nucleotides: TGTGCCAGCAGCTTAGCGGGTCCCTCCGTTGACACCATATATTTT. V usage is TRBV11-2 and J usage is TRBJ1-3; D unclear. The CDR3 is 15 residues long. CDR1 and CDR2 from the germline V gene are SGHAT and FQNNGV. With 1 base removed from V and 8 bases from J, the gap between germline ends came to 15 bases.

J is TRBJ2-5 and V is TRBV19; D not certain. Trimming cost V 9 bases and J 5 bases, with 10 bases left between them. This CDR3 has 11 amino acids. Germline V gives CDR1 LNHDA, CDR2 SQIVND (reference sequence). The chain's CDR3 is CASRNLETQYF. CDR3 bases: TGTGCCAGCAGGAATCTGGAGACCCAGTACTTC.

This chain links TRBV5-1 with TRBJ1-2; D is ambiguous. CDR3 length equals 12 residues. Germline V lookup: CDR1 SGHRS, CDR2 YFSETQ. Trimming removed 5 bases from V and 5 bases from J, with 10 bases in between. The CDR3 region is CASSAQDYGYTF. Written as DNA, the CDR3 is TGCGCCAGCAGTGCTCAGGATTATGGCTACACCTTC.

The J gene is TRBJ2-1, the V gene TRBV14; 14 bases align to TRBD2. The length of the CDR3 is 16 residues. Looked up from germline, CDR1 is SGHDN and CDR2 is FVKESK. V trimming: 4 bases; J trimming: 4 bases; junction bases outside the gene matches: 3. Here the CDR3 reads CASSLRTSGGYNEQFF. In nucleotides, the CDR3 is TGTGCCAGCAGCCTCCGGACTAGCGGGGGGTACAATGAGCAGTTCTTC.

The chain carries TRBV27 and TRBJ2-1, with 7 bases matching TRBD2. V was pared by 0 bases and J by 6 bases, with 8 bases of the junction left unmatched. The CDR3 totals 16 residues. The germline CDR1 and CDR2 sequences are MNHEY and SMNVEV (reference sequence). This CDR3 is CASSLSGGSSSNEQFF. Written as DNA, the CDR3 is TGTGCCAGCAGTTTATCCGGCGGGAGTAGTAGCAATGAGCAGTTCTTC.

CDR3 coding DNA: TGTGCCAGCAGTGAATATGCTACTACCCCAACCTATGGCTACACCTTC. Protein sequence: CASSEYATTPTYGYTF. The V and J genes are TRBV6-4 and TRBJ1-2; D is unresolved. Germline CDR1 is MRHNA and CDR2 is SNTAGT. The V end lost 3 bases, the J end lost 4 bases, and 18 bases lay between the germline ends. The CDR3 length is 16 residues.

The CDR3 bases are TGTGCCAGCAGTGAAGACAGGGCCCCCTATGGCTACACCTTC. This gives the protein CASSEDRAPYGYTF. The rearrangement joins TRBV6-1 to TRBJ1-2; D is perhaps TRBD1 (6 bases). V lost 1 base and J lost 4, with 10 bases in between. The CDR3 covers 14 residues. CDR1 MNHNS and CDR2 SASEGT come from the germline V gene.

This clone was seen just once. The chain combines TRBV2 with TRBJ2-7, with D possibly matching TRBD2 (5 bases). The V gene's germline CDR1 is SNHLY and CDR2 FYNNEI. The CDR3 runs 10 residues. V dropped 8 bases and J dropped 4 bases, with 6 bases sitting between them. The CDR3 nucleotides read TGTGCCAGCGGGGAGTACGAGCAGTACTTC. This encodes CASGEYEQYF.

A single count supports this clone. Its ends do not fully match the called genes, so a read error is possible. The CDR3 DNA reads TGTGCCAGTAGGCAAACCGGGACTCCATCCTTCAATGAGCAGTTCTTC. Translation gives CASRQTGTPSFNEQFF. This rearrangement joins TRBV19 to TRBJ2-1; a weak D match, TRBD2 (6 bases). Germline V CDR1 and CDR2: LNHDA, SQIVND (reference sequence). The CDR3 length is 16 residues.

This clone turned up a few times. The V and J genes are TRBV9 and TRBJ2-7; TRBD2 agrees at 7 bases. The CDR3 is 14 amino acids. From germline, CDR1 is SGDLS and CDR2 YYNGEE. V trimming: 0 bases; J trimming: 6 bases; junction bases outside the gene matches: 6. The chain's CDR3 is CASSVGLGGTEQYF. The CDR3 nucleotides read TGTGCCAGCAGCGTAGGGCTGGGGGGGACCGAGCAGTACTTC.

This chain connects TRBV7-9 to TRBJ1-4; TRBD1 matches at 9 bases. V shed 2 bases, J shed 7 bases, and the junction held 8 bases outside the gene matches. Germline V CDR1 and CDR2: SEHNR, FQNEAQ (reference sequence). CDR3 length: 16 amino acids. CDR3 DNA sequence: TGTGCCAGCAGCTTAAGTGGACAGGGGTTAGGTGAAAAACTGTTTTTT. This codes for CASSLSGQGLGEKLFF.

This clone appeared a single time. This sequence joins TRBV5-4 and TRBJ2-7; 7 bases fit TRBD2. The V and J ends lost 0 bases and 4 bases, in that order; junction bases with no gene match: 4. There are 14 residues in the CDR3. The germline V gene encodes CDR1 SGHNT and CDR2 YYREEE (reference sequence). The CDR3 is CASSLGGGPYEQYF. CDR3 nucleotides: TGTGCCAGCAGCTTGGGGGGGGGACCTTACGAGCAGTACTTC.

CDR3: CASSTGLAGSTEQFF. CDR3 DNA sequence: TGTGCCAGTAGTACCGGACTAGCGGGATCGACTGAGCAGTTCTTC. V and J are TRBV19 and TRBJ2-1; 12 nucleotides agree with TRBD2. Germline CDR1 LNHDA, CDR2 SQIVND (reference sequence). J gave up 9 bases and V 4 bases, and 7 bases lay outside the gene matches. This CDR3 spans 15 amino acids.

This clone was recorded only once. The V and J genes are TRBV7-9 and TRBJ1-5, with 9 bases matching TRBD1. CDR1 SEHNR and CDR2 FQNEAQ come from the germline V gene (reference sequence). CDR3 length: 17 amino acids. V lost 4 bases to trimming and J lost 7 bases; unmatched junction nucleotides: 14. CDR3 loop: CASSSSSPGTGWQPQHF. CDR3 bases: TGTGCCAGCAGCTCCTCGTCACCTGGGACAGGGTGGCAGCCCCAGCATTTT.

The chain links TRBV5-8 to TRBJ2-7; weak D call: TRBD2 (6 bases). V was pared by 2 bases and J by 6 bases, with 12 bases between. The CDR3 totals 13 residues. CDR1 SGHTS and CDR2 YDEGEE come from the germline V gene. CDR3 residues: CASSFIGGSEQYF. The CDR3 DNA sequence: TGTGCCAGCAGCTTCATCGGGGGATCCGAGCAGTACTTC.

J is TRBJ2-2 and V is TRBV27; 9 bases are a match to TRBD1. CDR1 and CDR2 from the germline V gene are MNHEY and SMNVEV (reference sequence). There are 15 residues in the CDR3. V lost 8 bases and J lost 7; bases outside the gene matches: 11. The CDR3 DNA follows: TGTGCCAGCCGCGGGACAGGGTTCGGGGACGGGGAGCTGTTTTTT. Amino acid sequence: CASRGTGFGDGELFF.

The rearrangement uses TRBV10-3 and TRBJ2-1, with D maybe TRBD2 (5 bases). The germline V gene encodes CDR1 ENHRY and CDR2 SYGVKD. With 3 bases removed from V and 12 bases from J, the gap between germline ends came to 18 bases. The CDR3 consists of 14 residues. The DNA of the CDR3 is TGTGCCATCAGTGACCCGATTTACAGAGAGGGGCAGTTCTTC. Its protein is CAISDPIYREGQFF.

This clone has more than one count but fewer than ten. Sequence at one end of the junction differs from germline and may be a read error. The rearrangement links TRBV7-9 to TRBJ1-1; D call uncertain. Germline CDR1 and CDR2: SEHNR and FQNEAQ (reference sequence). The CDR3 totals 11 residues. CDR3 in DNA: TGTGCCAGCAGCTCCAACAGTGAAGCTTTCTTT. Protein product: CASSSNSEAFF. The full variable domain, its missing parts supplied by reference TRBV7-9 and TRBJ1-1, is DTGVSQNPRHKITKRGQNVTFRCDPISEHNRLYWYRQTLGQGPEFLTYFQNEAQLEKSRLLSDRFSAERPKGSFSTLEIQRTEQGDSAMYLCASSSNSEAFFGQGTRLTVV.

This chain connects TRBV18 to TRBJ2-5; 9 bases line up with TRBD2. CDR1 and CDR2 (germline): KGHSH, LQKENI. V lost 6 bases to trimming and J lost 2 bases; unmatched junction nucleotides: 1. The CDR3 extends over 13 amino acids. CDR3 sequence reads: CASSGLAQETQYF. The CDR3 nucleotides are TGTGCCAGCTCCGGACTAGCGCAAGAGACCCAGTACTTC.

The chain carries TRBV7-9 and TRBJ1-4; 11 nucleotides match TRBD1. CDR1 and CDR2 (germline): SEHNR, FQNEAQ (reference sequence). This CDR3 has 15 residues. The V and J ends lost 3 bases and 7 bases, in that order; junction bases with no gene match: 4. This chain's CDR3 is CASSFPGTGGEKLFF. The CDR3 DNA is TGTGCCAGCAGCTTCCCCGGGACAGGGGGTGAAAAACTGTTTTTT. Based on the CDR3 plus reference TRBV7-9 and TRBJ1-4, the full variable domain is DTGVSQNPRHKITKRGQNVTFRCDPISEHNRLYWYRQTLGQGPEFLTYFQNEAQLEKSRLLSDRFSAERPKGSFSTLEIQRTEQGDSAMYLCASSFPGTGGEKLFFGSGTQLSVL.

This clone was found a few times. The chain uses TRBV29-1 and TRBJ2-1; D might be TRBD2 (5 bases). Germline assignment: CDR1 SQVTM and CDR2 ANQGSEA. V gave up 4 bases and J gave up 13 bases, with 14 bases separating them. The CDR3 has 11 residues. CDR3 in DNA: TGCAGCGTTGTAGCGCACCTTGATCAGTTCTTC. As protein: CSVVAHLDQFF.

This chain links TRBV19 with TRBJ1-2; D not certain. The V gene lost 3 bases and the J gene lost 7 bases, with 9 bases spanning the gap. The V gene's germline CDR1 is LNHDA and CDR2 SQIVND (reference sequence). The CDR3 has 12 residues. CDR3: CASSMRRFGYTF. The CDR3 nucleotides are TGTGCCAGTAGTATGAGGAGGTTTGGCTACACCTTC.

The CDR3 loop reads CASSGSPGGRNNSPLHF. CDR3 sequence (DNA): TGCGCCAGCAGCGGAAGCCCGGGGGGGAGGAACAATTCACCCCTCCACTTT. J is TRBJ1-6 and V is TRBV5-1; D may be TRBD1 (5 bases). Germline CDR1 and CDR2: SGHRS and YFSETQ. CDR3 length: 17 amino acids. V was pared by 4 bases and J by 7 bases, with 21 bases between.

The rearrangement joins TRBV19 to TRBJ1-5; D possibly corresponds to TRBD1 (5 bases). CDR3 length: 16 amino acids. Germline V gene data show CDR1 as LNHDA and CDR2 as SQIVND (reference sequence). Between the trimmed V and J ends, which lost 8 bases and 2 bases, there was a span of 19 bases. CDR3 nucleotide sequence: TGTGCCAGTGGTGAAAGGGGTCTCGCTGGCAATCAGCCCCAGCATTTT. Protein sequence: CASGERGLAGNQPQHF.

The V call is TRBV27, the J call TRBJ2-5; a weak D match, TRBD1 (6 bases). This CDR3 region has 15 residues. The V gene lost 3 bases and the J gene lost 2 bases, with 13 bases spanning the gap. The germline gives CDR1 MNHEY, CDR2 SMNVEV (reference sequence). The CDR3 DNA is TGTGCCAGCAGTTTGGTGGGACAAATACAAGAGACCCAGTACTTC. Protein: CASSLVGQIQETQYF.

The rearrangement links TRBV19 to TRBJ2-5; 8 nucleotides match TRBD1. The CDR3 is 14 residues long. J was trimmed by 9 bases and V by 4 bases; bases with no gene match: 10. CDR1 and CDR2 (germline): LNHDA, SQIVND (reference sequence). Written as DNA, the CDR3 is TGTGCCAGTAGTAGCAGGGGGCCTCGTGATGCCCAGTACTTC. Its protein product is CASSSRGPRDAQYF.

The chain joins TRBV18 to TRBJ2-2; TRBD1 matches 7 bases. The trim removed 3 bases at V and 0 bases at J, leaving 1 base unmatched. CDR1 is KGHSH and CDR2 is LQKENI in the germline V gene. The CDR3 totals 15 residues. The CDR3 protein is CASSPDRANTGELFF. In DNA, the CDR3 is TGTGCCAGCTCACCCGACAGGGCGAACACCGGGGAGCTGTTTTTT.

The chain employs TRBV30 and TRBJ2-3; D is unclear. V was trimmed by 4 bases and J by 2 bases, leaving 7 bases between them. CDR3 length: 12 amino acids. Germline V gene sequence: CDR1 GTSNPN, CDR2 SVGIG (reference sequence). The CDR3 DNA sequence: TGTGCCTGGAACCAGGCCACAGATACGCAGTATTTT. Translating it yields CAWNQATDTQYF.

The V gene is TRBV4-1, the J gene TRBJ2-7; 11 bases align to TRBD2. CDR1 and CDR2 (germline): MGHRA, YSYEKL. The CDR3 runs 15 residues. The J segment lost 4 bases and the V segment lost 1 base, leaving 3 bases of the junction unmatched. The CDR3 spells CASSQGLAGNYEQYF. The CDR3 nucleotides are TGCGCCAGCAGCCAAGGACTAGCGGGAAATTACGAGCAGTACTTC.